A selection of T cell receptor beta chains follows, all from one sample in a study of early T cells in non-severe SARS-CoV-2 infection. From the 5' RACE reads, TCRdb called clonotypes with MiXCR, one entry per CDR3 protein. The sample has fewer than 85,000 distinct CDR3 sequences; roughly 13% are singletons. The source material was whole blood. The receptors stem from an adult who was a healthcare worker with PCR-confirmed SARS-CoV-2 infection or an uninfected control (not recorded which). The CDR3 runs from the conserved cysteine through the conserved F or W. The order of the fields is V gene, clone size, CDR3 length, J gene, D gene, CDR3 protein, CDR3 DNA. A D gene is named only where the DNA matches it firmly. Size is omitted from some rows. Given values are once, few, many or a class for expanded clones.

V: TRBV6-1; size: once; length: 15; J: TRBJ2-2; D: .; CDR3: CASRPPGANTGELFF; DNA: TGTGCCAGCAGACCCCCAGGGGCGAACACCGGGGAGCTGTTTTTT
V: TRBV12-3/TRBV12-4; size: many; length: 15; J: TRBJ1-1; D: .; CDR3: CASSFGSTGGAEAFF; DNA: TGTGCCAGCAGTTTTGGGAGTACGGGAGGGGCTGAAGCTTTCTTT
V: TRBV12-3/TRBV12-4; size: few; length: 15; J: TRBJ2-2; D: .; CDR3: CASSAGSSNTGELFF; DNA: TGTGCCAGCAGTGCGGGGTCCTCGAACACCGGGGAGCTGTTTTTT
V: TRBV7-2; size: .; length: 15; J: TRBJ2-3; D: .; CDR3: CASSLQGPGTDTQYF; DNA: TGTGCCAGCAGCTTACAGGGGCCGGGCACAGATACGCAGTATTTT
V: TRBV6-1; size: few; length: 18; J: TRBJ2-7; D: .; CDR3: CASSPSYRARVYDHEQYF; DNA: TGTGCCAGCAGTCCATCCTACAGGGCCCGCGTTTATGACCACGAGCAGTACTTC
V: TRBV12-3/TRBV12-4; size: few; length: 16; J: TRBJ1-6; D: TRBD1; CDR3: CASTRGQGPGNSPLHF; DNA: TGTGCCAGCACCCGAGGACAGGGCCCGGGGAATTCACCCCTCCACTTT
V: TRBV4-3; size: .; length: 21; J: TRBJ2-3; D: TRBD2; CDR3: CVSSRSTFRGLAVDGTDTQYF; DNA: TGCGTCAGCAGCCGATCGACTTTTAGAGGACTAGCGGTCGATGGCACAGATACGCAGTATTTT
V: TRBV4-3; size: many; length: 16; J: TRBJ2-7; D: TRBD2; CDR3: CASSQDRSGGFDEQYF; DNA: TGCGCCAGCAGCCAAGATAGAAGCGGGGGGTTCGACGAGCAGTACTTC
V: TRBV14; size: many; length: 20; J: TRBJ2-2; D: TRBD1; CDR3: CASSQFRRGQGPSNTGELFF; DNA: TGTGCCAGCAGCCAATTCCGGCGGGGACAGGGGCCATCGAACACCGGGGAGCTGTTTTTT
V: TRBV5-1; size: .; length: 13; J: TRBJ2-3; D: .; CDR3: CASSLGAVDTQYF; DNA: TGCGCCAGCAGCTTGGGGGCCGTGGATACGCAGTATTTT
V: TRBV12-5; size: .; length: 12; J: TRBJ1-6; D: .; CDR3: CASGLGGSPLHF; DNA: TGTGCTAGTGGTTTAGGGGGTTCACCCCTCCACTTT
V: TRBV7-3; size: few; length: 14; J: TRBJ2-2; D: .; CDR3: CASSPTRGVGELFF; DNA: TGTGCCAGCAGCCCCACTAGGGGGGTCGGGGAGCTGTTTTTT
V: TRBV3-1; size: few; length: 13; J: TRBJ1-3; D: .; CDR3: CASTSFGGNTIYF; DNA: TGTGCCAGCACCTCCTTCGGAGGAAACACCATATATTTT
V: TRBV11-2; size: many; length: 14; J: TRBJ1-1; D: .; CDR3: CASSLTTQNTEAFF; DNA: TGTGCCAGCAGCCTAACGACCCAGAACACTGAAGCTTTCTTT
V: TRBV12-3/TRBV12-4; size: many; length: 12; J: TRBJ2-2; D: .; CDR3: CASSPSAGELFF; DNA: TGTGCCAGCAGCCCGTCGGCCGGGGAGCTGTTTTTT
V: TRBV7-3; size: many; length: 13; J: TRBJ2-7; D: TRBD1; CDR3: CASSYQQGWEQYF; DNA: TGTGCCAGCAGCTACCAACAGGGGTGGGAGCAGTACTTC
V: TRBV29-1; size: .; length: 12; J: TRBJ1-2; D: .; CDR3: CSVEVNRDGYTF; DNA: TGCAGCGTTGAAGTGAACAGGGATGGCTACACCTTC
V: TRBV7-3; size: many; length: 15; J: TRBJ1-2; D: .; CDR3: CASSPDAGAADGYTF; DNA: TGTGCCAGCAGCCCGGACGCAGGGGCCGCTGATGGCTACACCTTC
V: TRBV5-1; size: few; length: 15; J: TRBJ1-6; D: .; CDR3: CASRERGSYNSPLHF; DNA: TGCGCCAGTCGAGAGAGGGGTTCCTATAATTCACCCCTCCACTTT
V: TRBV19; size: .; length: 15; J: TRBJ1-2; D: TRBD1; CDR3: CASRSDRPNEYGYTF; DNA: TGTGCCAGTAGATCGGACAGGCCGAACGAATATGGCTACACCTTC
V: TRBV29-1; size: .; length: 19; J: TRBJ1-1; D: .; CDR3: CSVEPVIFMQSRMNTEAFF; DNA: TGCAGCGTTGAGCCCGTAATCTTTATGCAGTCGAGAATGAACACTGAAGCTTTCTTT
V: TRBV10-3; size: .; length: 13; J: TRBJ2-1; D: TRBD2; CDR3: CAISVSGGSEQFF; DNA: TGTGCCATCAGTGTTAGCGGGGGTTCTGAGCAGTTCTTC
V: TRBV6-7; size: many; length: 18; J: TRBJ1-6; D: .; CDR3: CASSYSPDGSSYNSPLHF; DNA: TGTGCCAGCAGTTACTCGCCAGATGGGAGCTCCTATAATTCACCCCTCCACTTT
V: TRBV5-1; size: .; length: 13; J: TRBJ1-1; D: TRBD1; CDR3: CASSYDRGPEAFF; DNA: TGCGCCAGCAGCTACGACAGGGGGCCTGAAGCTTTCTTT
V: TRBV6-6; size: few; length: 13; J: TRBJ1-1; D: .; CDR3: CASSYLQGAEAFF; DNA: TGTGCCAGCAGTTACCTACAGGGAGCTGAAGCTTTCTTT
V: TRBV11-2; size: many; length: 16; J: TRBJ2-3; D: TRBD2; CDR3: CASSFGLAGGSDTQYF; DNA: TGTGCCAGCAGCTTTGGACTAGCGGGGGGATCAGATACGCAGTATTTT
V: TRBV6-2/TRBV6-3; size: many; length: 11; J: TRBJ2-5; D: .; CDR3: CASGAGETQYF; DNA: TGTGCCAGCGGGGCAGGGGAGACCCAGTACTTC
V: TRBV7-2; size: .; length: 12; J: TRBJ2-5; D: .; CDR3: CASSLLFETQYF; DNA: TGTGCCAGCAGCTTATTATTTGAGACCCAGTACTTC
V: TRBV3-1; size: .; length: 14; J: TRBJ2-7; D: .; CDR3: CASSQGAFHYEQYF; DNA: TGTGCCAGCAGCCAAGGGGCTTTTCACTACGAGCAGTACTTC